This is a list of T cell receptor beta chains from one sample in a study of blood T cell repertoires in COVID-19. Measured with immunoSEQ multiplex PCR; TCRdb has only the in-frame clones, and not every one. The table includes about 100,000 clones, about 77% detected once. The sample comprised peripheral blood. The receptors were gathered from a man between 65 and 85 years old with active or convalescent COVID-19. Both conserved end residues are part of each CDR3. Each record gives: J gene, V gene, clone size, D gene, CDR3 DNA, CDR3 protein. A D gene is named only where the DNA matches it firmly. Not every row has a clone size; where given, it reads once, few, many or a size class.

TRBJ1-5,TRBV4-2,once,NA,TGTGCCAGCAGCCAAGATCCGCAGGGAAACAATCAGCCCCAGCATTTT,CASSQDPQGNNQPQHF
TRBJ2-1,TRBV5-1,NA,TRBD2,TGCGCCAGCAGCTTGGCCCAGCGGGAGGGCAATGAGCAGTTCTTC,CASSLAQREGNEQFF
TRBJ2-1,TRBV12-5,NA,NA,TGTGCTAGTGGCCAACACGAGAGGGCCGATGAGCAGTTCTTC,CASGQHERADEQFF
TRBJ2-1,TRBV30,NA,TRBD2,TGTGCCTGGTTACCTCTAGCGGGAGGGAAGTTCTTC,CAWLPLAGGKFF
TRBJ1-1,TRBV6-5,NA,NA,TGTGCCAGCAGCGTTCTCATTGCCGGGGGTGAAGCTTTCTTT,CASSVLIAGGEAFF
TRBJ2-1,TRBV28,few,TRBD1,TGTGCCAGCAGTTCTGGACAGGGGCGGAATGAGCAGTTCTTC,CASSSGQGRNEQFF
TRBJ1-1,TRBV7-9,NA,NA,TGTGCCAGCAGCCCGGGACACCTCACTGAAGCTTTCTTT,CASSPGHLTEAFF
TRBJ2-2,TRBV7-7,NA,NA,TGTGCCAGCAGCTTAGTGGGGGCAGGGGTCAACACCGGGGAGCTGTTTTTT,CASSLVGAGVNTGELFF
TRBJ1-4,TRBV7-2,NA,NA,TGTGCCAGCAGCTTGAGGGCGGGAGGCGAAAAACTGTTTTTT,CASSLRAGGEKLFF
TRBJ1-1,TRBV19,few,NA,NA,CASTSDRGLSMNTEAFF